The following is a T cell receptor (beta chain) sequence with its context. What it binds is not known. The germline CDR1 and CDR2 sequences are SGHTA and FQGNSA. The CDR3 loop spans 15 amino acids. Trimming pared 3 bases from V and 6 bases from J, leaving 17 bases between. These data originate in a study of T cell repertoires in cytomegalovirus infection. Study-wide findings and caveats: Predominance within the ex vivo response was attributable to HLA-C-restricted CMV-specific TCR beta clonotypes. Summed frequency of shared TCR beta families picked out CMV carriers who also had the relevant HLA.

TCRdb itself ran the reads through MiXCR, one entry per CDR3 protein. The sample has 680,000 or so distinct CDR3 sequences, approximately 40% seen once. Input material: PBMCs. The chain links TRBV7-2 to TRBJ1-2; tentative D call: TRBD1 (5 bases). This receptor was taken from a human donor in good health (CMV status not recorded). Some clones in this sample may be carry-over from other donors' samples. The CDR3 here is CASSLRRGAPDGYTF. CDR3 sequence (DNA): TGTGCCAGCAGCTTGAGGCGAGGGGCCCCCGATGGCTACACCTTC.